This T cell receptor (beta chain) was profiled in a study of beta chain features in type 1 diabetes (dated by TCRdb to between 2017 and 2018). Broadly, across the study: Mean age, gender distribution, total cell number and subset yield were not different between patients and healthy donors. Regulatory and stem cell-like memory subsets were obtained from only 8 patients and roughly 8 healthy donors, while naive and central memory subsets were obtained from all 30 or so donors. A total of 107,917,701 sorted cells were examined across all samples, and a strong correlation was observed between cell number per subset and RNA yield. In the study, TCRB repertoires of sorted circulating CD4+ T cell subsets from recently diagnosed type 1 diabetes patients were compared with those of matched healthy donors. Summary of the overall study and its limitations: PCR might favor shorter templates, but patient and control samples were amplified and corrected together, so any skew would affect both groups equally. At VDJ recombination sites, patients with type 1 diabetes made fewer insertions and deleted more nucleotides, a pattern implying thymic rearrangement abnormalities. Type 1 diabetes patients showed a moderate but significant shortening of TCRB CDR3 length in all four CD4+ subsets. Only small numbers of individuals were included in the HLA sub-analyses, which left unresolved whether HLA type had any influence on TCRB rearrangement. Naive, central memory and regulatory TCRB repertoires appeared to be more alike among patients than among healthy donors. Sequencing cDNA rather than genomic DNA could over-represent highly expressing activated cells, although activation and CD3 levels did not differ between groups.

Each donor gave one peripheral blood draw, averaging around 0.11 L, which was collected into heparinised tubes. Using a panel that included CD45RO, CCR7, CD25, CD127, CD95 and CD27, naive, central memory, regulatory and stem cell-like memory CD4+ T cells were sorted on a BD FACSAria II. Every sorted population had a purity above 98%. PBMCs were isolated immediately by Lymphoprep density gradient centrifugation and stained directly without culture. Samples were stained and sorted in pairs, with one healthy donor and one patient per experiment, so that batch effects were minimized. From the cysteine through the phenylalanine, the CDR3 covers 18 amino acids. Only the CDR3 DNA is retained, 54 bases long and in frame from the first base. Taken from the germline V gene, the CDR1 and CDR2 loops are KGHSH and LQKENI. V trim: 3 bases; J trim: 5 bases; unmatched bases: 16. The entire isolated RNA was reverse transcribed using the High Capacity cDNA Reverse Transcription Kit, and thus expressed TCRB transcripts were sequenced. Naive, central memory and regulatory T cell samples underwent deep immunoSEQ sequencing, averaging around 3.9 million total reads per sample. After sorted cells were lysed in RLT buffer, RNA was extracted with DNase-treated RNeasy Micro or Mini kits, with the choice depending on cell number. To prevent cross-contamination, every cell subset was processed on its own, while patient and healthy donor samples were processed together. TCRB sequences were amplified from cDNA with the immunoSEQ multiplex PCR, producing 87-bp fragments spanning the CDR3 region. The amplicons were sequenced using the Illumina HiSeq platform. In the source study's methods: PCR bias was corrected computationally using synthetic template baselines, and reads within Hamming distance 2 were collapsed, with unmergeable singletons discarded. Reads were aligned to IMGT to assign V, D and J genes, CDR3 length, and insertions or deletions at six rearrangement sites. Within each subset, clonotype counts were normalized to the number of sorted cells before true diversity and Gini coefficients were calculated with the tcR R package. The overlap coefficient, calculated on TCRB nucleotide sequences, was used to measure repertoire sharing. TCRdb mirrors the immuneACCESS table, restricted to in-frame sequences. Some clones are absent from its copies; in checked studies, under half trace to an unresolved V gene, and the reason for the others is unknown. V, J and clone size are those of that table, while D and trimming were read from the DNA. This sample gives some 120,000 clones in total; 15% to 20% of them show up just once. The top ten hold 2.6% of the sample.

A few counts support this clone. The target of this receptor is not known. Base qualities were left out, and no much larger clone turns up one base away. This TCR derives from a man aged 18-30 years with type 1 diabetes. The sequence links TRBV18 to TRBJ2-1, and 7 junctional nucleotides match TRBD2. Sequenced input: central memory CD4+ T cells from blood. The DNA sequence is as follows: TGTGCCAGCTCACCTCGCAGAAGCGGGATTGGGGGGAACAATGAGCAGTTCTTC. Translated, it gives CASSPRRSGIGGNNEQFF.